Below, 24 T cell receptor beta chains from the same sample are listed, as sequenced in a study of blood T cell repertoires in COVID-19. Sequencing used immunoSEQ multiplex PCR; TCRdb keeps in-frame clones, though not all of them. The sample contains some 120,000 clones, more than 70% of which appear only once. The specimen sequenced was peripheral blood. Every receptor here comes from a woman younger than 45 who had recovered from COVID-19.

This chain joins TRBV5-1 and TRBJ2-7, with 12 bases matching TRBD2. The CDR3 contains 14 residues. V trimming: 6 bases; J trimming: 5 bases; junction bases outside the gene matches: 6. Germline CDR1 and CDR2: SGHRS and YFSETQ. CDR3 bases: TGCGCCAGCACCCCTAGCGGGGGGGCCCACGAGCAGTACTTC. This encodes CASTPSGGAHEQYF.

Only one count was recorded for this clone. V and J are TRBV10-2 and TRBJ2-3; 9 bases agree with TRBD2. V lost 5 bases, J lost 4 bases, and 7 bases stayed unmatched. Germline CDR1 and CDR2: WSHSY and SAAADI. The length of the CDR3 is 15 residues. CDR3: CASSTSGGRADTQYF. Here the CDR3 DNA reads TGCGCCAGCAGTACTAGCGGCGGGAGGGCAGATACGCAGTATTTT.

The chain uses TRBV5-1 and TRBJ1-1, with a weak D call TRBD1 (6 bases). Per germline, CDR1 SGHRS and CDR2 YFSETQ. The CDR3 spans 13 residues. V lost 4 bases, J lost 4 bases, and 11 bases lay in between. CDR3 amino acids: CASSLQGSTEAFF. The CDR3 bases are TGCGCCAGCAGCCTCCAGGGGAGCACTGAAGCTTTCTTT.

V gene TRBV10-2 combines with J gene TRBJ1-3; 7 nucleotides match TRBD1. V lost 7 bases, J lost 0 bases, and 6 bases stayed unmatched. CDR1 is WSHSY and CDR2 is SAAADI in the germline V gene. The CDR3 contains 15 residues. The DNA of the CDR3 is TGCGCCAGCACCCCAGGGGGAAGCTCTGGAAACACCATATATTTT. It translates to CASTPGGSSGNTIYF.

This clone has a handful of counts. The V call is TRBV12-3 or TRBV12-4, the J call TRBJ2-5; D is possibly TRBD2 (5 bases). V was clipped by 3 bases and J by 4 bases, with 6 bases between them. The CDR3 is made up of 12 amino acids. CDR3 protein: CASSFGIETQYF. CDR3 nucleotide sequence: TGTGCCAGCAGTTTCGGGATAGAGACCCAGTACTTC.

This chain joins TRBV5-1 and TRBJ2-7; the match to TRBD1 covers 7 bases. Germline-derived CDR1 and CDR2 are SGHRS and YFSETQ. V gave up 4 bases and J gave up 10 bases; unmatched junction bases: 5. The CDR3 runs to 11 residues. In DNA form, the CDR3 reads TGCGCCAGCAGCCTACAGGGGACACAGTACTTC. Its protein is CASSLQGTQYF.

CDR3 protein: CASGDRDAGNTIYF. The CDR3 DNA sequence: TGTGCCAGCGGCGACAGGGACGCTGGAAACACCATATATTTT. This chain uses TRBV13 with TRBJ1-3; 7 bases are shared with TRBD1. The ends lost 8 bases at V and 2 bases at J; junction bases unmatched: 6. The length of the CDR3 is 14 residues. Germline V CDR1 and CDR2: PRHDT, FYEKMQ (reference sequence).

This rearrangement joins TRBV7-6 to TRBJ2-1; D possibly corresponds to TRBD2 (5 bases). The CDR3 is made up of 14 amino acids. Trimming took off 2 bases at V and 10 bases at J, with 15 bases between the two ends. Germline V gene lookup returns CDR1 SGHVS and CDR2 FNYEAQ. As DNA, the CDR3 is TGTGCCAGCAGCTTACAAGAGGGTCAGGTGGAGCAGTTCTTC. Residues: CASSLQEGQVEQFF.

This chain uses TRBV10-3 with TRBJ1-2; no clear D. Germline CDR1 reads ENHRY; CDR2 reads SYGVKD. The V and J ends lost 2 bases and 3 bases respectively, with 10 bases between them. The CDR3 is 14 residues long. The CDR3 protein is CAISEGQPYYGYTF. CDR3 DNA sequence: TGTGCCATCAGTGAGGGGCAGCCCTACTATGGCTACACCTTC.

V is TRBV18 and J is TRBJ1-6; D is undetermined. Germline V CDR1 and CDR2: KGHSH, LQKENI. The CDR3 is made up of 15 amino acids. Trimming cost V 0 bases and J 7 bases, with 10 bases left between them. This CDR3 reads CASSPPARGNSPLHF. The CDR3 region has the DNA TGTGCCAGCTCACCACCGGCACGGGGAAATTCACCCCTCCACTTT.

The V call is TRBV5-1, the J call TRBJ1-6; no reliable D call. There are 15 residues in the CDR3. Germline V gene sequence: CDR1 SGHRS, CDR2 YFSETQ. Trimming took 1 base from V and 8 from J, leaving 13 bases between them. Here the CDR3 reads CASSLNVQPDSPLHF. In DNA, the CDR3 is TGCGCCAGCAGCTTGAACGTACAGCCCGATTCACCCCTCCACTTT.

The V and J genes are TRBV5-1 and TRBJ2-2; unclear D gene. Trimming took off 0 bases at V and 4 bases at J, with 4 bases between the two ends. CDR3 size: 13 residues. Germline V lookup: CDR1 SGHRS, CDR2 YFSETQ. The CDR3 coding sequence is TGCGCCAGCAGCTTGGCATTCACCGGGGAGCTGTTTTTT. Its translation: CASSLAFTGELFF.

Of note for this clone: Other DNA variants within this sample encode the same CDR3. The V gene is TRBV7-8, the J gene TRBJ2-7, with D unresolved. The CDR3 runs to 11 residues. Germline V gene data show CDR1 as SGHVS and CDR2 as FQNEAQ. V was shortened by 5 bases and J by 3 bases, with 5 bases between the two germline ends. The CDR3 DNA reads TGTGCCAGCAGCCCGAGCTACGAGCAGTACTTC. It translates to CASSPSYEQYF.

J is TRBJ2-2 and V is TRBV11-3, with D hard to call. The CDR3 sequence is 15 residues long. V was clipped by 5 bases and J by 1 base, with 11 bases between them. Germline V gene data show CDR1 as SGHNT and CDR2 as YENEEA. The CDR3 spells CASSPLSGNTGELFF. DNA for the CDR3: TGTGCCAGCAGCCCCTTATCGGGGAACACCGGGGAGCTGTTTTTT.

The chain carries TRBV27 and TRBJ2-2; D is ambiguous. The germline V gene has CDR1 MNHEY and CDR2 SMNVEV (reference sequence). The ends were cut back, 6 bases at V and 2 bases at J, with 10 bases in the middle. This CDR3 is 14 amino acids long. The CDR3 loop is CASRWAANTGELFF. CDR3 DNA sequence: TGTGCCAGCAGGTGGGCAGCCAACACCGGGGAGCTGTTTTTT.

The chain carries TRBV11-3 and TRBJ2-1; possibly TRBD2 for D (5 bases). Trimming removed 2 bases from V and 2 bases from J, with 10 bases in between. CDR3 size: 15 residues. Germline lookup yields CDR1 SGHNT and CDR2 YENEEA. CDR3 in DNA: TGTGCCAGCAGCTTATTTGCTAGCCCCTACAATGAGCAGTTCTTC. Amino acid sequence: CASSLFASPYNEQFF.

In regard to this clone: Other nucleotide sequences from this sample produce the same CDR3. The chain uses TRBV5-1 and TRBJ1-5; no reliable D call. With 0 bases removed from V and 1 base from J, the gap between germline ends came to 8 bases. CDR3 length: 15 amino acids. Germline CDR1 SGHRS, CDR2 YFSETQ. CDR3 sequence (DNA): TGCGCCAGCAGCTTGGAGGGAGGGAGCAATCAGCCCCAGCATTTT. Its protein product is CASSLEGGSNQPQHF.

This chain links TRBV13 with TRBJ1-2; D gene uncertain. The CDR3 is 19 amino acids. Germline values: CDR1 PRHDT, CDR2 FYEKMQ (reference sequence). Trimming shortened V by 0 bases and J by 0 bases, and 20 bases separated the two germline ends. This CDR3 reads CASSLGEGARFPPNYGYTF. CDR3 DNA sequence: TGTGCCAGCAGCTTAGGAGAGGGAGCCAGGTTCCCTCCTAACTATGGCTACACCTTC.

This chain connects TRBV19 to TRBJ2-5; TRBD2 agrees at 7 bases. CDR3 length equals 13 residues. Germline V gives CDR1 LNHDA, CDR2 SQIVND (reference sequence). Losses at the gene ends were 5 bases for V and 5 bases for J; bases not matched to a gene: 5. The CDR3 here is CASSPSGIETQYF. CDR3 nucleotide sequence: TGTGCCAGTAGTCCAAGCGGGATCGAGACCCAGTACTTC.

This clone occurred a few times. The identical CDR3 is also encoded by other nucleotide sequences in the sample. The genes are TRBV6-1 and TRBJ2-5; 7 nucleotides agree with TRBD2. Germline loops: CDR1 MNHNS, CDR2 SASEGT. The V gene end was trimmed by 1 base and the J gene end by 1 base; junction bases not matched to a gene: 0. CDR3 length equals 14 residues. The CDR3 sequence: CASSEGGGQETQYF. The CDR3 DNA sequence: TGTGCCAGCAGTGAAGGCGGGGGCCAAGAGACCCAGTACTTC.

The chain recombines TRBV7-9 with TRBJ1-1, with D maybe TRBD1 (6 bases). Germline CDR1 SEHNR, CDR2 FQNEAQ (reference sequence). CDR3 size: 16 residues. V was shortened by 5 bases and J by 4 bases, with 20 bases between the two germline ends. The CDR3 loop reads CASSPVGGGAGTEAFF. DNA of the CDR3: TGTGCCAGCAGCCCGGTCGGGGGGGGCGCAGGCACTGAAGCTTTCTTT.

The genes are TRBV6-5 and TRBJ1-2; weak D call: TRBD1 (5 bases). The CDR3 extends over 14 amino acids. CDR1 is MNHEY, CDR2 SVGAGI, per germline. V shed 2 bases and J shed 2 bases, with 9 bases lying between them. For the CDR3, the DNA is TGTGCCAGCAGTTACGGGGCCGGGAACTATGGCTACACCTTC. Amino acids: CASSYGAGNYGYTF.

The chain combines TRBV6-2 or TRBV6-3 with TRBJ2-1, with unresolved D. Germline V CDR1 and CDR2: MNHEY, SVGEGT. V was cut by 5 bases and J by 6 bases, with 8 bases left in between. The CDR3 length is 12 residues. This CDR3 is CASSPVPNEQFF. CDR3 nucleotides: TGTGCCAGCAGTCCAGTCCCCAATGAGCAGTTCTTC.

The chain uses TRBV9 and TRBJ2-5, with TRBD1 matching 7 bases. The germline gives CDR1 SGDLS, CDR2 YYNGEE. The CDR3 has 16 amino acids. Losses at the gene ends were 7 bases for V and 1 base for J; bases not matched to a gene: 13. In nucleotides, the CDR3 is TGTGCCAGCTCCTCCAGGGCACAGGGGTTCCAAGAGACCCAGTACTTC. Residues: CASSSRAQGFQETQYF.